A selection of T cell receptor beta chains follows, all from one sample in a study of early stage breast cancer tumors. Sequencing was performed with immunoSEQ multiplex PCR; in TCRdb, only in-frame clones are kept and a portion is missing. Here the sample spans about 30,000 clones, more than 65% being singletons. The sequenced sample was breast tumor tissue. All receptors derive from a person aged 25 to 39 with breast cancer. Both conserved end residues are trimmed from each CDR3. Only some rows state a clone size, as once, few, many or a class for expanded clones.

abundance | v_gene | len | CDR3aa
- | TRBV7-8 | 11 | ASSLDRNQPQH
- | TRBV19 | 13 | ASSVDRHGWDGYT
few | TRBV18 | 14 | ASSPPYRGSSYEQY
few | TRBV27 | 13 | ASSPRAGGNTEAF
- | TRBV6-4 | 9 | ASSHDITQY
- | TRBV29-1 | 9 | SVVGGYEQY
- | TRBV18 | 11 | ASSPGRSYEQY
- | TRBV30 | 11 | AWSVQIRGLQF
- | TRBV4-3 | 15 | ASSQGASVANTGELF
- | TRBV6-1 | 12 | ASILRGGSYEQY
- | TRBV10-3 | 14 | AITLKAGGPRDTQY
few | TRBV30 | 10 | AWRPVSGELF
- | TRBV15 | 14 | ATSRAQREGTDTQY
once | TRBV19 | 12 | ATERGDAGNTIY
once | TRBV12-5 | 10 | ASGRIPDTQY
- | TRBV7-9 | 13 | ASSYEGGLTGELF